This TCR beta chain was captured by sequencing in a study of siplizumab effects on memory and regulatory T cells. In each sample, some 9.6 x 10^4 TCR templates were assayed. This table comes from immunoSEQ multiplex PCR, and its TCRdb copy is limited to in-frame clones, with some not included. The sample consists of about 85,000 clones, just under 95% of them appearing once. As for this clone: The antigen remains undetermined.

Study-wide points: Unstimulated subsets were the mapping target of only a minor fraction of alloreactive clones. Suppressive capability of dividing Tregs from siplizumab cultures went unverified.

The CDR3 is made up of 16 amino acids. Deletions cut 5 bases from V and 2 bases from J, with 17 bases between. Per germline, CDR1 SEHNR and CDR2 FQNEAQ (reference sequence). The clonotype comes from a human donor in good health. Sequencing used CD8+ T cells sorted from blood. The rearrangement links TRBV7-9 to TRBJ2-3, with D possibly being TRBD2 (6 bases). The CDR3 reads CASSPPDYPNTDTQYF. The CDR3 DNA is TGTGCCAGCAGCCCCCCGGACTACCCCAACACAGATACGCAGTATTTT.